This TCR beta chain is from a study of CD8+ T cells in alopecia areata. General study findings and limits: Higher clonality and more expanded CD8+ clones appeared in lesional than normal scalp.

As to treatment: oral pan-JAK inhibitor, 5-10 mg twice daily. It was from alopecia areata patients that lesional scalp punch biopsies and peripheral blood were collected. CD4+ and CD8+ T cells were sorted from PBMCs stained for CD3, CD4 and CD8. Following RNA extraction, reverse transcription yielded cDNA that acted as the sequencing template. Profiling relied on immunoSEQ multiplex PCR, and the TCRdb table lists in-frame clones only, not all of them. The sample lists about 90,000 clones, 44% occurring once. Trimming removed 1 base at V and 7 bases at J, with 10 bases between. CDR1 is SGHVS and CDR2 is FQNEAQ in the germline V gene. This CDR3 comprises 13 residues. This clone was seen a single time. What it binds is not known.

This clonotype was sampled from a human donor with alopecia areata. This material consisted of CD8+ T cells sorted from blood, taken at week 24, from a patient treated with tofacitinib. This rearrangement joins TRBV7-8 to TRBJ1-2, with a weak D call TRBD1 (5 bases). CDR3 nucleotide sequence: TGTGCCAGCAGCTTAGGTCGTCAGGGTGGCTACACCTTC. Its translation is CASSLGRQGGYTF. Full variable domain (missing parts from reference TRBV7-8 and TRBJ1-2): GAGVSQSPRYKVAKRGQDVALRCDPISGHVSLFWYQQALGQGPEFLTYFQNEAQLDKSGLPSDRFFAERPEGSVSTLKIQRTQQEDSAVYLCASSLGRQGGYTFGSGTRLTVV.